The source of this T cell receptor (beta chain) is a study of CD4+ T cells in melanoma. Method: immunoSEQ multiplex PCR; TCRdb's copy keeps in-frame clones and lacks some. The sample has some 19,000 clones, about three quarters seen once. This CDR3 region has 15 residues. Trimming removed 0 bases from V and 9 bases from J, with 12 bases in between. Germline V lookup: CDR1 MNHEY, CDR2 SVGAGI. Notes on the study in general: Neoantigen-specific CD4+ T cells in melanoma reportedly had diverse differentiation states. A reported correlation linked neoantigen-specific CD4+ T cells to CD8+, macrophage and B cell function.

In the case of this clone: Its antigen is currently unknown.

This TCR derives from a human donor with melanoma. The chain recombines TRBV6-5 with TRBJ1-6; D is uncertain. The CDR3 protein is CASSYSDSRVSPLHF. CDR3 in DNA: TGTGCCAGCAGTTACTCAGATTCTCGAGTTTCACCCCTCCACTTT.